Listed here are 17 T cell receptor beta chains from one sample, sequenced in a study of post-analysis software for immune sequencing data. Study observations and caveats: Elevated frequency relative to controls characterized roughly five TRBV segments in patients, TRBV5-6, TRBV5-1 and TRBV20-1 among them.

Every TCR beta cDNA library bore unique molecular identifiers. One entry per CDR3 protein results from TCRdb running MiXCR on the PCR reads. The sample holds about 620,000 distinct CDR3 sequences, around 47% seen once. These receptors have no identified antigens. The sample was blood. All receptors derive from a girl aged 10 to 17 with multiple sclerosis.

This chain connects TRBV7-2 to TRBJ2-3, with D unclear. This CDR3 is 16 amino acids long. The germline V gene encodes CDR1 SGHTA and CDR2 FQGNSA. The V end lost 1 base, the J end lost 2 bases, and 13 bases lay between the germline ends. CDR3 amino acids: CASSLVASPHTDTQYF. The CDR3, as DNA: TGTGCCAGCAGCTTAGTGGCCAGCCCCCACACAGATACGCAGTATTTT.

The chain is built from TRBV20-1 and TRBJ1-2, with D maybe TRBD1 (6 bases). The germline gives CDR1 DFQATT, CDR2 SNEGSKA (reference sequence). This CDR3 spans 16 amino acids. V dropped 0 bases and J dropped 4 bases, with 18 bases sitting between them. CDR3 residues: CSARDFQTGSSYGYTF. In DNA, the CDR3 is TGCAGTGCTAGAGATTTTCAGACAGGTTCGTCCTATGGCTACACCTTC.

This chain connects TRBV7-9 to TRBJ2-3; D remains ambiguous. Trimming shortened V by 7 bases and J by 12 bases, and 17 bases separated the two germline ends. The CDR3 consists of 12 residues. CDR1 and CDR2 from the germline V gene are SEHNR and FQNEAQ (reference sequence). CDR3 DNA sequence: TGTGCCAGCAACACCGATTTCGCAGGCCAGTATTTT. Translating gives CASNTDFAGQYF.

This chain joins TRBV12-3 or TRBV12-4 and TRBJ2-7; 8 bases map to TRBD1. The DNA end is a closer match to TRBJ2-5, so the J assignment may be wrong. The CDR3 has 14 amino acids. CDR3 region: CASSTQDRAETQYF. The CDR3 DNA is TGTGCCAGCAGTACCCAGGACAGGGCTGAGACCCAGTACTTC.

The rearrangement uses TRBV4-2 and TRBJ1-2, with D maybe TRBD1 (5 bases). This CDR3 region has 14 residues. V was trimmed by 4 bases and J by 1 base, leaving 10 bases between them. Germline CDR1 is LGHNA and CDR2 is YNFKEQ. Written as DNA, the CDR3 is TGTGCCAGCAGCCGTTCCAGGGATAACTATGGCTACACCTTC. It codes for CASSRSRDNYGYTF.

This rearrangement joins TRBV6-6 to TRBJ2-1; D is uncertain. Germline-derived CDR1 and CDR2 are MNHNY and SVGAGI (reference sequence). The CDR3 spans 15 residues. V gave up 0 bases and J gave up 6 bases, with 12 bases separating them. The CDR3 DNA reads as TGTGCCAGCAGTTACTCCGACACTCCGGGCAATGAGCAGTTCTTC. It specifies CASSYSDTPGNEQFF.

CDR3 residues: CASSHGQGGHSYEQYF. The CDR3 nucleotides are TGTGCCAGCAGCCACGGACAGGGTGGGCACTCCTACGAGCAGTACTTC. V gene TRBV4-2 combines with J gene TRBJ2-5; 8 bases line up with TRBD1. Near its end, the DNA agrees better with TRBJ2-7, so the J call may be wrong. Germline CDR1 reads LGHNA; CDR2 reads YNFKEQ. The CDR3 is 16 amino acids.

Here the CDR3 DNA reads TGTGCCAGCAGTTTCCGACAGGCTGGCTACACCTTC. It translates to CASSFRQAGYTF. The chain couples TRBV12-3 or TRBV12-4 to TRBJ1-2; D may be TRBD1 (6 bases). There are 12 residues in the CDR3. Trimming removed 3 bases from V and 7 bases from J, with 9 bases in between.

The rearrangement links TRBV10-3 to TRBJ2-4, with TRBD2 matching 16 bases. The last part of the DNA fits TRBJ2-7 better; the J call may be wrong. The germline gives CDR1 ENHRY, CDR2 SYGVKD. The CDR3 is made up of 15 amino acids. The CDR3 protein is CAIRMGLAGGYEQYF. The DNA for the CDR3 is TGTGCCATCAGGATGGGACTAGCGGGAGGGTACGAGCAGTACTTC.

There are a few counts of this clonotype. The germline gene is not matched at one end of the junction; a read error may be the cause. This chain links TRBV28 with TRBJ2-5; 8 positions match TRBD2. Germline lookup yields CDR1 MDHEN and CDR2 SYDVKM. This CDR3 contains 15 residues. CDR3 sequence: CASSAYTSGQEAQYF. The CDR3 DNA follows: TGTGCCAGCAGTGCCTATACTAGCGGCCAAGAGGCCCAGTACTTC. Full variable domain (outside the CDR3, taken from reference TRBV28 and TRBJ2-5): DVKVTQSSRYLVKRTGEKVFLECVQDMDHENMFWYRQDPGLGLRLIYFSYDVKMKEKGDIPEGYSVSREKKERFSLILESASTNQTSMYLCASSAYTSGQEAQYFGPGTRLLVL.

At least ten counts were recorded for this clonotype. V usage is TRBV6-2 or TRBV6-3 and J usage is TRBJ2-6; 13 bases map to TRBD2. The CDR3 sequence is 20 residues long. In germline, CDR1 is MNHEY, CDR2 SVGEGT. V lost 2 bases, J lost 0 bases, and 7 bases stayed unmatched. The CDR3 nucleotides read TGTGCCAGCAGTTACCCCGCGGGACTAGCGGGAAGCTCTGGGGCCAACGTCCTGACTTTC. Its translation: CASSYPAGLAGSSGANVLTF.

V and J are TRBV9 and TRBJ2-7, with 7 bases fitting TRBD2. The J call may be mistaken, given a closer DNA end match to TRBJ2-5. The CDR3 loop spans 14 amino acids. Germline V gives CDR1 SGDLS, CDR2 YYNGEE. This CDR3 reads CASSVRGGSETQYF. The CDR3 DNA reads TGTGCCAGCAGCGTAAGGGGCGGGAGTGAGACCCAGTACTTC.

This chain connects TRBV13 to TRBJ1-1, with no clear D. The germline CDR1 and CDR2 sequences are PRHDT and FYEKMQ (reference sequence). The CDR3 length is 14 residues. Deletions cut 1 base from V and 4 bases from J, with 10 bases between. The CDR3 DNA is TGTGCCAGCAGCTTAGCGTACAGACTCACTGAAGCTTTCTTT. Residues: CASSLAYRLTEAFF.

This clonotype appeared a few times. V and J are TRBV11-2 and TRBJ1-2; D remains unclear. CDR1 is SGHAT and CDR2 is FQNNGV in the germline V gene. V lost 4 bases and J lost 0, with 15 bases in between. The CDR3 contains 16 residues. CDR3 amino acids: CASSSPRTVSNYGYTF. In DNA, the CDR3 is TGTGCCAGCAGCTCCCCTCGGACGGTTTCTAACTATGGCTACACCTTC.

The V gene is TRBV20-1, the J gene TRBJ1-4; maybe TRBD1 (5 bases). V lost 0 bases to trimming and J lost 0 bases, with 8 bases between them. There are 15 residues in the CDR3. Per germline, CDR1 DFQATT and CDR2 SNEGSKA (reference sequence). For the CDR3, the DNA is TGCAGTGCTAGAGATACGGGGGCAACTAATGAAAAACTGTTTTTT. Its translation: CSARDTGATNEKLFF.

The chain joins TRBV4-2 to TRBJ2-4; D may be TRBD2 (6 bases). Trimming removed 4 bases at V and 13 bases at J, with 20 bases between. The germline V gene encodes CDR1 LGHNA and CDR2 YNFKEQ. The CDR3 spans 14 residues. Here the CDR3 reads CASSPSRDFREQYF. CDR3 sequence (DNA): TGTGCCAGCAGCCCGTCCCGGGACTTTCGTGAGCAGTACTTC.

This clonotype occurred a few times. The CDR3 sequence is CSAVTAYEQYF. As DNA, the CDR3 is TGCAGTGCTGTCACAGCCTACGAGCAGTACTTC. V and J are TRBV20-1 and TRBJ2-7, with D uncertain. The CDR3 has 11 residues. The V end lost 5 bases, the J end lost 2 bases, and 7 bases lay between the germline ends. Germline CDR1 DFQATT, CDR2 SNEGSKA (reference sequence).